These T cell receptor beta chains were read from a single sample in a study of blood T cells in healthy people across ages. One entry per CDR3 protein results from TCRdb running MiXCR on the 5' RACE reads. This table holds about 1.8 million distinct CDR3 sequences, about 50% found once. The sequenced material came from blood. The receptors here all came from a woman between 40 and 50 years old in good health. The CDR3 runs from the conserved cysteine through the conserved F or W. The order of the fields is V gene, CDR3 protein.

>TRBV6-5
CASSYSTLAASNSYEQYF
>TRBV6-6
CASRGGGGSRNEQFF
>TRBV18
CASTERAVQETQYF
>TRBV6-1
CASTRDRGNNEQYF
>TRBV10-3
CAIKGGGETQYF
>TRBV10-3
CAISESAHTGELFF
>TRBV10-3
CAISESISLAQETQYF
>TRBV7-2
CASSLDREAGYTF
>TRBV7-3
CASSLTAGGGDEQFF
>TRBV29-1
CSVTQGSTDTQYF
>TRBV21-1
CASSKALCRVYSYEQYF
>TRBV4-3
CASSQRVGIETQYF
>TRBV7-9
CASSLSAGTGVTDTQYF
>TRBV13
CASSTSHTSQETQYF
>TRBV20-1
CSASHRVYAQYF
>TRBV29-1
CSVGGSGENYNEQFF
>TRBV7-2
CASSLGLAGGEQYF
>TRBV4-3
CASSHRAGLNEQFF
>TRBV27
CASSLSVHVTEAFF
>TRBV28
CASSLAGQVALGTQYF
>TRBV20-1
CSAAQGLSNQPQHF
>TRBV7-9
CASSQASIVTGGSYEQYF
>TRBV10-3
CAISEWTSGGAVSYEQYF
>TRBV4-3
CASSQDLGIGGGYTF
>TRBV6-2/TRBV6-3
CASSYPMGQGYGYTF
>TRBV9
CASSVTTGGSYGYTF
>TRBV24-1
CATSDPGTGGDIQYF
>TRBV29-1
CSVSEGRNEQFF
>TRBV9
CASSATGIRGNDIQYF
>TRBV20-1
CSAREVGNQPQHF
>TRBV6-5
CASSYSSGTIYNEQFF
>TRBV14
CASSPLTGALNEKLFF
>TRBV27
CASSPLRFSTDTQYF
>TRBV2
CASSEARGSIQETQYF
>TRBV7-2
CASSEGRGNSPLHF
>TRBV21-1
CASSGGDRECSYEQYF
>TRBV4-3
CASSVFRTKNIQYF
>TRBV5-1
CASSPVAGTGANVLTF
>TRBV29-1
CSVYPTGDSGANVLTF
>TRBV5-1
CASSWTTQPNEKLFF
>TRBV21-1
CASSPGRRTANEQFF
>TRBV28
CASTTLRDRAETQYF
>TRBV12-3/TRBV12-4
CASSLGSGGTQTQYF
>TRBV4-1
CASRNFADTQYF
>TRBV5-1
CASKRTGVGETQYF
>TRBV12-3/TRBV12-4
CASSLQAGKAHEQYF
>TRBV5-1
CASSPSGNSYEQYF
>TRBV13
CASSQGTFETQYF
>TRBV6-5
CASSYSGRNQGLYGYTF